The 29 T cell receptor beta chains below were found in one sample sequenced in a study of blood T cell repertoires in COVID-19. TCRdb's table, derived via immunoSEQ multiplex PCR, lists solely in-frame clones and lacks some. The sample holds around 240,000 clones, 80% to 90% seen once. The material sequenced was PBMCs or T cells enriched from blood (not recorded which). The receptors were gathered from a man aged 50 or older who had been exposed to COVID-19.

The gene calls are TRBV11-2 and TRBJ1-2, with 7 bases fitting TRBD1. Germline V gives CDR1 SGHAT, CDR2 FQNNGV. V gave up 3 bases and J gave up 2 bases; unmatched junction bases: 6. This CDR3 region has 15 residues. CDR3 residues: CASSLGQFLNYGYTF. For the CDR3, the DNA is TGTGCCAGCAGCTTGGGACAGTTCCTAAACTATGGCTACACCTTC.

This clone is a singleton in its sample. J is TRBJ1-2 and V is TRBV7-6, with 10 bases fitting TRBD1. The CDR3 contains 14 residues. Trimming at V came to 4 bases and at J to 1 base, leaving 0 bases not matched to a gene. From germline, CDR1 is SGHVS and CDR2 FNYEAQ. As DNA, the CDR3 is TGTGCCAGCAGCTGGGACAGGGGTAACTATGGCTACACCTTC. Encoded protein: CASSWDRGNYGYTF. Combining the CDR3 with reference TRBV7-6 and TRBJ1-2 gives the whole variable domain GAGVSQSPRYKVTKRGQDVALRCDPISGHVSLYWYRQALGQGPEFLTYFNYEAQQDKSGLPNDRFSAERPEGSISTLTIQRTEQRDSAMYRCASSWDRGNYGYTFGSGTRLTVV.

This rearrangement joins TRBV27 to TRBJ2-1, with a possible D match to TRBD2 (6 bases). The CDR3 sequence is 13 residues long. V was shortened by 5 bases and J by 6 bases, with 11 bases between the two germline ends. The germline CDR1 and CDR2 sequences are MNHEY and SMNVEV (reference sequence). DNA of the CDR3: TGTGCCAGCAGTCCAACTAGCTTCAATGAGCAGTTCTTC. Translating gives CASSPTSFNEQFF.

This sequence joins TRBV5-6 and TRBJ2-7; TRBD2 agrees at 9 bases. The germline gives CDR1 SGHDT, CDR2 YYEEEE. The CDR3 loop spans 17 amino acids. J lost 4 bases, V lost 4 bases, and 15 bases had no gene match. The CDR3 sequence is CASSPRITSGRDYEQYV. In nucleotides, the CDR3 is TGTGCCAGCAGCCCCCGTATCACTAGCGGGCGGGATTACGAGCAGTACGTC.

The chain couples TRBV9 to TRBJ1-2; 7 bases map to TRBD1. With V trimmed by 4 bases and J by 1 base, 7 bases remained unmatched. Germline lookup yields CDR1 SGDLS and CDR2 YYNGEE. The CDR3 runs to 15 residues. This CDR3 reads CASSPRDRSNYGYTF. CDR3 in DNA: TGTGCCAGCAGCCCTAGGGACAGAAGTAACTATGGCTACACCTTC.

This chain connects TRBV19 to TRBJ1-6; tentative D call: TRBD1 (6 bases). V gave up 6 bases and J gave up 5 bases, with 26 bases separating them. There are 19 residues in the CDR3. Germline loops: CDR1 LNHDA, CDR2 SQIVND (reference sequence). The CDR3 region has the DNA TGTGCCAGTAGCACCGAGTTCTTACAGGGAATCGGAGATAATTCACCCCTCCACTTT. Its translation is CASSTEFLQGIGDNSPLHF. Using reference TRBV19 and TRBJ1-6 for the parts outside the CDR3, the full variable domain is DGGITQSPKYLFRKEGQNVTLSCEQNLNHDAMYWYRQDPGQGLRLIYYSQIVNDFQKGDIAEGYSVSREKKESFPLTVTSAQKNPTAFYLCASSTEFLQGIGDNSPLHFGNGTRLTVT.

The chain couples TRBV7-9 to TRBJ1-6; 7 positions match TRBD1. Germline trimming cut 5 bases from V and 7 bases from J; bases unmatched to any gene: 11. Germline CDR1 and CDR2: SEHNR and FQNEAQ (reference sequence). This CDR3 comprises 16 residues. CDR3 amino acids: CASSRPQGSINSPLHF. The CDR3 DNA reads TGTGCCAGCAGCCGCCCACAGGGGAGTATCAATTCACCCCTCCACTTT.

V and J are TRBV7-9 and TRBJ1-4; TRBD1 agrees at 7 bases. The CDR3 has 13 amino acids. CDR1 is SEHNR and CDR2 is FQNEAQ in the germline V gene (reference sequence). J lost 5 bases, V lost 5 bases, and 2 bases had no gene match. The CDR3 protein is CASSGTANEKLFF. DNA of the CDR3: TGTGCCAGCAGCGGGACAGCGAATGAAAAACTGTTTTTT.

The chain employs TRBV3-1 (or the pseudogene TRBV3-2) and TRBJ1-1; D is possibly TRBD1 (5 bases). V lost 4 bases and J 12 bases, leaving 15 bases between the germline ends. The CDR3 is made up of 12 amino acids. CDR1 LGHDT and CDR2 YNNKEL come from the germline V gene (reference sequence). In DNA, the CDR3 is TGTGCCAGCAGCCCAAGCCGGGGGAGGACTTTCTTT. It yields the protein CASSPSRGRTFF.

The chain uses TRBV5-4 and TRBJ1-2; D is undetermined. The CDR3 extends over 13 amino acids. Germline V gene data show CDR1 as SGHNT and CDR2 as YYREEE (reference sequence). Trimming pared 0 bases from V and 8 bases from J, leaving 11 bases between. CDR3 nucleotides: TGTGCCAGCAGCTTGGACCCCCTTCTAGGCTACACCTTC. Protein: CASSLDPLLGYTF.

J is TRBJ1-5 and V is TRBV27; D might be TRBD1 (6 bases). The V and J ends lost 4 bases and 6 bases respectively, with 10 bases between them. CDR1 and CDR2 from the germline V gene are MNHEY and SMNVEV (reference sequence). The CDR3 sequence is 13 residues long. The DNA of the CDR3 is TGTGCCAGCAGTTCGACAGGACTTCAGCCCCAGCATTTT. It codes for CASSSTGLQPQHF.

This clone was seen only once. The V gene is TRBV11-3, the J gene TRBJ2-6, with a weak D call TRBD2 (5 bases). CDR3 size: 16 residues. Germline V gene sequence: CDR1 SGHNT, CDR2 YENEEA. V gave up 5 bases and J gave up 1 base, with 12 bases separating them. The CDR3 DNA follows: TGTGCCAGCAGCCCCGAGGGCCTTTCTGGGGCCAACGTCCTGACTTTC. Translating gives CASSPEGLSGANVLTF.

The chain links TRBV5-1 to TRBJ1-5, with 7 bases fitting TRBD1. With V trimmed by 0 bases and J by 7 bases, 10 bases remained unmatched. This CDR3 has 16 amino acids. Germline CDR1 and CDR2: SGHRS and YFSETQ. CDR3 bases: TGCGCCAGCAGCTTGGGGGCCCAGGGGGAAGGCCAGCCCCAGCATTTT. As protein: CASSLGAQGEGQPQHF.

V is TRBV9 and J is TRBJ2-7, with 8 bases aligning to TRBD2. J was trimmed by 3 bases and V by 0 bases; bases with no gene match: 5. Germline V lookup: CDR1 SGDLS, CDR2 YYNGEE. This CDR3 is 15 amino acids long. In nucleotides, the CDR3 is TGTGCCAGCAGCGTAGCCGCGGGGGGTCTCTACGAGCAGTACTTC. Residues: CASSVAAGGLYEQYF.

This chain connects TRBV28 to TRBJ1-1, with TRBD1 matching 9 bases. V dropped 5 bases and J dropped 0; count of bases not matched to a gene: 7. The V gene's germline CDR1 is MDHEN and CDR2 SYDVKM. The CDR3 has 16 residues. CDR3 residues: CASSTGGLPMNTEAFF. Written as DNA, the CDR3 is TGTGCCAGCAGTACAGGGGGCCTACCTATGAACACTGAAGCTTTCTTT.

J is TRBJ2-5 and V is TRBV29-1; D perhaps matches TRBD2 (6 bases). Deletions cut 1 base from V and 5 bases from J, with 17 bases between. This CDR3 is 15 amino acids long. Germline assignment: CDR1 SQVTM and CDR2 ANQGSEA. The CDR3 is CSVEAQRGTRETQYF. The CDR3 bases are TGCAGCGTTGAAGCCCAACGGGGGACCCGTGAGACCCAGTACTTC.

V gene TRBV29-1 combines with J gene TRBJ2-3, with 9 bases aligning to TRBD2. CDR1 is SQVTM, CDR2 ANQGSEA, per germline. This CDR3 comprises 12 residues. V lost 3 bases and J lost 6; bases outside the gene matches: 1. CDR3 nucleotides: TGCAGCGTTGAGCGGGGGGGCGATACGCAGTATTTT. Its protein is CSVERGGDTQYF.

The chain employs TRBV7-9 and TRBJ2-7; tentatively, D is TRBD1 (5 bases). The CDR3 runs 13 residues. The V gene's germline CDR1 is SEHNR and CDR2 FQNEAQ (reference sequence). Trimming pared 8 bases from V and 3 bases from J, leaving 14 bases between. CDR3 loop: CASESETGYEQYF. The CDR3 nucleotides are TGTGCCAGCGAGTCAGAAACAGGCTACGAGCAGTACTTC.

This chain connects TRBV7-8 to TRBJ1-4; the D gene is possibly TRBD1 (6 bases). The V gene lost 5 bases and the J gene lost 5 bases, with 12 bases spanning the gap. The CDR3 covers 14 residues. Looked up from germline, CDR1 is SGHVS and CDR2 is FQNEAQ. The CDR3 is CASSLQGMNEKLFF. CDR3 nucleotide sequence: TGTGCCAGCAGCCTGCAGGGGATGAATGAAAAACTGTTTTTT.

The rearrangement uses TRBV7-2 and TRBJ1-6, with 9 bases matching TRBD1. The V gene end was trimmed by 1 base and the J gene end by 6 bases; junction bases not matched to a gene: 4. CDR1 and CDR2 from the germline V gene are SGHTA and FQGNSA. The length of the CDR3 is 16 residues. CDR3: CASSLGAGQGNSPLHF. The CDR3 DNA follows: TGTGCCAGCAGCTTAGGTGCGGGACAGGGTAATTCACCCCTCCACTTT.

The table lists this clone with a few counts. The rearrangement uses TRBV14 and TRBJ1-4; D may be TRBD1 (6 bases). Germline CDR1 and CDR2: SGHDN and FVKESK. This CDR3 is built from 16 residues. The V end was cut by 3 bases, the J end by 1 base, with 12 bases between. CDR3 amino acids: CASSHRQAITNEKLFF. CDR3 in DNA: TGTGCCAGCAGCCACCGACAGGCCATAACTAATGAAAAACTGTTTTTT.

The chain combines TRBV18 with TRBJ1-2, with 12 bases fitting TRBD1. The CDR3 contains 15 residues. Trimming at V came to 7 bases and at J to 8 bases, leaving 11 bases not matched to a gene. Germline V gives CDR1 KGHSH, CDR2 LQKENI. CDR3 amino acids: CASLTRDRGRSGYTF. The CDR3 DNA reads TGTGCCAGCTTAACTAGGGACAGGGGGCGAAGCGGCTACACCTTC.

The chain recombines TRBV7-9 with TRBJ1-2, with unresolved D. The V end was cut by 0 bases, the J end by 7 bases, with 12 bases between. Germline V CDR1 and CDR2: SEHNR, FQNEAQ (reference sequence). CDR3 length: 14 amino acids. DNA of the CDR3: TGTGCCAGCAGCTTAGCGCTTCGGGATTTTGGCTACACCTTC. Translated, it gives CASSLALRDFGYTF.

The chain joins TRBV5-1 to TRBJ2-5; D is uncertain. Germline assignment: CDR1 SGHRS and CDR2 YFSETQ. CDR3 length equals 13 residues. Trimming took off 1 base at V and 2 bases at J, with 6 bases between the two ends. Written as DNA, the CDR3 is TGCGCCAGCAGCTTGAACAGACAAGAGACCCAGTACTTC. Protein: CASSLNRQETQYF.

The rearrangement joins TRBV27 to TRBJ1-3, with D uncertain. V shed 2 bases and J shed 8 bases, with 10 bases lying between them. CDR1 MNHEY and CDR2 SMNVEV come from the germline V gene (reference sequence). The CDR3 has 13 residues. CDR3 DNA sequence: TGTGCCAGCAGTTTACAGGTCGGCTACACCATATATTTT. Amino acids: CASSLQVGYTIYF.

V is TRBV3-1 (or the pseudogene TRBV3-2) and J is TRBJ1-1; no clear D. The CDR3 runs to 13 residues. CDR1 is LGHDT and CDR2 is YNNKEL in the germline V gene (reference sequence). V shed 4 bases and J shed 1 base, with 7 bases lying between them. The CDR3 bases are TGTGCCAGCAGCCTGCTCGGGAACACTGAAGCTTTCTTT. It is translated as CASSLLGNTEAFF.

This clone has just one count. The V call is TRBV5-1, the J call TRBJ2-1; 7 bases map to TRBD2. V lost 0 bases to trimming and J lost 3 bases; unmatched junction nucleotides: 9. This CDR3 is built from 17 residues. Germline CDR1 reads SGHRS; CDR2 reads YFSETQ. The CDR3 DNA follows: TGCGCCAGCAGCTTGGGGCTAGCGGACCCGAACTACAATGAGCAGTTCTTC. Residues: CASSLGLADPNYNEQFF.

This rearrangement joins TRBV5-4 to TRBJ2-3; tentatively, D is TRBD2 (6 bases). The CDR3 runs 16 residues. Per germline, CDR1 SGHNT and CDR2 YYREEE (reference sequence). V was trimmed by 4 bases and J by 2 bases, leaving 17 bases between them. In nucleotides, the CDR3 is TGTGCCAGCAGCCCCGGAGGTACGGGAGCCACAGATACGCAGTATTTT. It codes for CASSPGGTGATDTQYF.

The rearrangement links TRBV2 to TRBJ1-2, with 7 bases fitting TRBD1. The CDR3 length is 15 residues. The trim removed 9 bases at V and 3 bases at J, leaving 13 bases unmatched. Germline-derived CDR1 and CDR2 are SNHLY and FYNNEI. The CDR3 is CARAGGSFADYGYTF. In DNA form, the CDR3 reads TGTGCCAGGGCAGGGGGTTCATTCGCTGACTATGGCTACACCTTC.